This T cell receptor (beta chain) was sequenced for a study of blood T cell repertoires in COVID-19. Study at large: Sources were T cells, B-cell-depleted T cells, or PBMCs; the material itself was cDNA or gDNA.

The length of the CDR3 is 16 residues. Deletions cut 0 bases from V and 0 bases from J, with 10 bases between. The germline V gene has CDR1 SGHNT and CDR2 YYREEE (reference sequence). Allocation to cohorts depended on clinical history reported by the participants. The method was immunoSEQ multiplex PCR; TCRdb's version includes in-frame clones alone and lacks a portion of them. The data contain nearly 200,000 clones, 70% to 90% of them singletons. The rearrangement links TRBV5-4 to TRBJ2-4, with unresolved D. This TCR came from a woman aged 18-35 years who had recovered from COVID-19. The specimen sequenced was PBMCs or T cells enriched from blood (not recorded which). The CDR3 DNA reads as TGTGCCAGCAGCTTGGATCCAACTCAAGCCAAAAACATTCAGTACTTC. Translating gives CASSLDPTQAKNIQYF.